This T cell receptor (beta chain) was captured by sequencing in a study of T cells in women clearing cervical HPV infection. Points on this clone: Its antigen is as yet unknown.

The repertoire was sequenced with immunoSEQ multiplex PCR; TCRdb's copy has only in-frame clones and lacks some. The sample includes more than 25,000 clones. General study points: Richness differences could reflect unmeasured T-cell content per sample. CIN3+ cases had significantly higher TCR richness than controls; evenness did not differ.

All donors had a single incident cervical HPV16 infection, not prevalent. The source material was blood buffy coat. The TCR comes from a woman between 18 and 70 years old with a cervical HPV16 infection that either progressed to CIN3+ or cleared (not recorded which).

The CDR3 DNA, read in part, is TGTGCTAGTGGCCTCGGGACAGGCGTCTCTGGGGCCAACGTC. It encodes CASGLGTGVSGANV. The CDR3 reads in full as CASGLGTGVSGANVLTF. The chain recombines TRBV12-5 with TRBJ2-6; 8 positions match TRBD1. From the germline J gene comes the end of the CDR3, since the read stops 3 residues before it. Trimming cost V 6 bases and J 0 bases; bases outside gene matches: 7. This CDR3 contains 17 residues. Germline V gene sequence: CDR1 LGHNT, CDR2 FRNRAP.